This T cell receptor beta chain was found in a study of response to subunit inactivated influenza vaccine listed by TCRdb under 2018. Background on the whole study: To follow how T cells responded to a trivalent subunit inactivated influenza vaccine, the researchers relied on deep quantitative profiling of the T cell receptor repertoire. The paper's findings and limits, for the study overall: The authors proposed that each seasonal influenza vaccination may bring in only a limited number of new T cells.

Concerning this clonotype: Its antigen is unknown. There are no base qualities to consult, and no much larger clone falls within one base.

The V end loses 2 bases and the J end loses 7 bases, and a stretch of 12 bases separates them. Per the germline V gene, MDHEN is the CDR1 and SYDVKM is the CDR2. Inclusive of the bounding cysteine and phenylalanine, the CDR3 is 14 residues long. CDR3 DNA is the only sequence kept; it has 42 bases, read in frame from the first base. Library preparation used RT-PCR. The sequencer was an Illumina HiSeq 2500. The public reads were reanalyzed by TCRdb: fastp trimming at Q25, MiXCR alignment, in-frame beta chains only. Rows with a matching CDR3 protein are joined into one entry that keeps the most common DNA and genes. A total of fewer than 700,000 distinct CDR3 sequences appear in this sample, roughly 13% of them only once. The ten largest clones add up to about 12% of the sample. Interpreted using the paper, the time point label stands for: 45 to 55 days after influenza vaccine administration.

The receptor was isolated from a man aged 50 or older who received an inactivated influenza vaccine. Donor details come from another sample of the same person, matched by shared clones. The rearrangement combines TRBV28 with TRBJ2-4; the D gene identity is not certain. The specimen comprised PBMCs from blood, sampled roughly 45 days after vaccination. DNA sequence: TGTGCCAGCAGTTTAAAATCCGGATCTAACATTCAGTACTTC. This gives the protein CASSLKSGSNIQYF.